This T cell receptor (beta chain) was captured by sequencing in a study of OX40 agonist ivuxolimab in advanced cancers. For the study at large: Patients were roughly 83% male with ages roughly 20 to 85, mean about 65.

The germline V gene encodes CDR1 GTSNPN and CDR2 SVGIG (reference sequence). The V end was cut by 7 bases, the J end by 0 bases, with 9 bases between. There are 12 residues in the CDR3. This clone was seen a single time. Its antigen is not known. Study-wide points: At 0.1 to 3.0 mg/kg and by week 6, CD4+ and CD8+ T cells in the blood had expanded clonally.

Assay used: immunoSEQ multiplex PCR; TCRdb lists only in-frame clones, some missing. The repertoire has over 80,000 clones, around nine tenths of them found once; the top ten carry 0.82%. On cycle 4 day 1 and cycle 7 day 1, as well as at baseline, blood was sampled. The TCR comes from an adult with an advanced solid tumor such as melanoma, head and neck, liver or kidney cancer. This sample comprised CD4+ or CD8+ T cells sorted from blood, obtained in a trial of the OX40 agonist ivuxolimab. The rearrangement links TRBV30 to TRBJ1-1, with D unresolved. The CDR3 nucleotides are TGTGCCTACGGGCGGTTGAACACTGAAGCTTTCTTT. Its translation is CAYGRLNTEAFF.